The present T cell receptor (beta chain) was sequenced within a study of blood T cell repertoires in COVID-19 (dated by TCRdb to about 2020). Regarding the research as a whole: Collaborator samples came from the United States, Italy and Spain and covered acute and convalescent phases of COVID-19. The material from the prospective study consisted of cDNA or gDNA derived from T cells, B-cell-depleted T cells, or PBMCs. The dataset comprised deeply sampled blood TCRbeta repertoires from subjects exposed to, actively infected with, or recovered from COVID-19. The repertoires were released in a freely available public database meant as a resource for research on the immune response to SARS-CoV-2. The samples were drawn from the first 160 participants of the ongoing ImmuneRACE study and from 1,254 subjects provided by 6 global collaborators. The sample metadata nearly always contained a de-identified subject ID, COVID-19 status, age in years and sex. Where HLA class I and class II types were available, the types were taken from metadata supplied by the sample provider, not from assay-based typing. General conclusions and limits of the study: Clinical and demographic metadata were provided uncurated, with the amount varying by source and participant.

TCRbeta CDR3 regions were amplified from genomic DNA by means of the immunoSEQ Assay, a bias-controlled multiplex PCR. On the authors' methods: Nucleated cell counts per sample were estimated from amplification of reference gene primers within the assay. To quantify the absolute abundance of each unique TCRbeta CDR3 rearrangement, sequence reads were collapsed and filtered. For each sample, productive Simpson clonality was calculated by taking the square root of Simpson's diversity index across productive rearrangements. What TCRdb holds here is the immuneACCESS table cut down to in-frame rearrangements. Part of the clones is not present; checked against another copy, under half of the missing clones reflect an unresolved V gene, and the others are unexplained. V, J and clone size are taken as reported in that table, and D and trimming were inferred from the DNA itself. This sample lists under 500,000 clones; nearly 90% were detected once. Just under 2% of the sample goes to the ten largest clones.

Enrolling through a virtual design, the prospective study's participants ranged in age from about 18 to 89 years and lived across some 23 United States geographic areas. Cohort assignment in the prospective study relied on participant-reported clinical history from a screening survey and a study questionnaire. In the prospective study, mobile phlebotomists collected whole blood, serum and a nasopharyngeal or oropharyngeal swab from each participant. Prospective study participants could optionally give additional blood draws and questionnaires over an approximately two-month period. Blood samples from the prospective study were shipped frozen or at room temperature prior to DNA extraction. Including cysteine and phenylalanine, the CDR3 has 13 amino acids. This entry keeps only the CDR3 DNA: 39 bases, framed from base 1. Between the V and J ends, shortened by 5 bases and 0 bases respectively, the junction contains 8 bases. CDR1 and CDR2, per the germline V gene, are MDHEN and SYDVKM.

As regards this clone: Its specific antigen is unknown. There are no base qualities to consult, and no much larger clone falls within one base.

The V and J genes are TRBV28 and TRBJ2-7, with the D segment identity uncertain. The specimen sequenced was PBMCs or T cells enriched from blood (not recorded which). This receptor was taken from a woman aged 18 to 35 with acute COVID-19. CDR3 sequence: CASSPGASYEQYF. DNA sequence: TGTGCCAGCAGTCCGGGTGCCTCCTACGAGCAGTACTTC.